This T cell receptor (beta chain) was documented in a study of blood T cell repertoires in COVID-19. Assay used: immunoSEQ multiplex PCR; TCRdb lists only in-frame clones, some missing. The table shows 100,000 to 120,000 clones, with approximately 72% occurring only once. This CDR3 spans 15 amino acids. Germline-derived CDR1 and CDR2 are SGHDT and YYEEEE. Trimming took 0 bases from V and 10 from J, leaving 17 bases between them. The material sequenced was peripheral blood. The chain employs TRBV5-6 and TRBJ2-1; perhaps TRBD1 as D (6 bases). The receptor comes from a woman aged 70-85 years with acute or convalescent COVID-19. The CDR3 loop reads CASSLAGRGSLEQFF. In DNA form, the CDR3 reads TGTGCCAGCAGCTTGGCCGGCAGGGGATCCCTCGAGCAGTTCTTC.